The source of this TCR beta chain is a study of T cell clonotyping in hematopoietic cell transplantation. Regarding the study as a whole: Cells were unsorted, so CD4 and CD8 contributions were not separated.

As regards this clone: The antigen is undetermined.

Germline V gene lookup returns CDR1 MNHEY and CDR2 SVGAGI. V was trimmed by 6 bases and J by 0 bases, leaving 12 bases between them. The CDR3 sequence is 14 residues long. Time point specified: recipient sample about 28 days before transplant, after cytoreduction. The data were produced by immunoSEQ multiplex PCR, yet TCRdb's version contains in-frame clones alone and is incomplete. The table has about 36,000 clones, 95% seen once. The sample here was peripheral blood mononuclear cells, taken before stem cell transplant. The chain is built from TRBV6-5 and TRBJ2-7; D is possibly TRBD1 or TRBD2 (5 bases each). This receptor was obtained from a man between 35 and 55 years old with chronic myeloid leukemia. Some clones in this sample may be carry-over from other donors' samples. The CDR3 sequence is CASSRDRVSYEQYF. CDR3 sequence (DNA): TGTGCCAGCAGCCGGGACCGCGTCTCCTACGAGCAGTACTTC.